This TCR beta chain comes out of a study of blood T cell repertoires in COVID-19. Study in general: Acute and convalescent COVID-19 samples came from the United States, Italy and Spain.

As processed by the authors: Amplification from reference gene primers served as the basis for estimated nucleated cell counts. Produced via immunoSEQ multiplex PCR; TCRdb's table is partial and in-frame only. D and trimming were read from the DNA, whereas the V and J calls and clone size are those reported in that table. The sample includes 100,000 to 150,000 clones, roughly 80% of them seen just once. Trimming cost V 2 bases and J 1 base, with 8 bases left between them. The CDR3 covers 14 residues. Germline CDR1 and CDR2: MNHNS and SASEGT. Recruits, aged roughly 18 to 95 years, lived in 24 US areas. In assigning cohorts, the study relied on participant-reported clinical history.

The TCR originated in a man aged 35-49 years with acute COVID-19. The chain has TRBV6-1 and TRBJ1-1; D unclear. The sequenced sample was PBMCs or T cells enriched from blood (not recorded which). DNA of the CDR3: TGTGCCAGCAGTGAATTTCGGTGGAACACTGAAGCTTTCTTT. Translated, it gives CASSEFRWNTEAFF.